These 28 T cell receptor beta chains share one sample of origin, sequenced in a study of blood T cell repertoires in COVID-19. Profiling relied on immunoSEQ multiplex PCR, and the TCRdb table lists in-frame clones only, not all of them. The sample lists approximately 35,000 clones, 75% to 90% seen once, with around 15% in the top ten. Sequences were obtained from peripheral blood. These receptors were collected from a man in his sixties with active COVID-19.

This chain connects TRBV27 to TRBJ2-7; 8 nucleotides align to TRBD1. The CDR3 is 13 amino acids. The ends lost 6 bases at V and 8 bases at J; junction bases unmatched: 9. Germline V lookup: CDR1 MNHEY, CDR2 SMNVEV (reference sequence). CDR3 nucleotide sequence: TGTGCCAGCAGACTTGCCGGGACAGGCAAGCAGTACTTC. It codes for CASRLAGTGKQYF.

The V and J genes are TRBV5-1 and TRBJ2-7; 12 bases line up with TRBD2. The CDR3 covers 14 residues. CDR1 and CDR2 from the germline V gene are SGHRS and YFSETQ. J gave up 0 bases and V 9 bases, and 4 bases lay outside the gene matches. The CDR3 here is CATRTSGNSYEQYF. Here the CDR3 DNA reads TGCGCCACCCGGACTAGCGGGAACTCCTACGAGCAGTACTTC.

The chain recombines TRBV4-1 with TRBJ2-7, with TRBD2 as a possible D gene (5 bases). Germline CDR1 and CDR2: MGHRA and YSYEKL. With 2 bases removed from V and 7 bases from J, the gap between germline ends came to 21 bases. CDR3 length equals 16 residues. The CDR3 sequence: CASSQSGGRGLREQYF. The DNA of the CDR3 is TGCGCCAGCAGCCAATCTGGAGGCAGAGGTTTACGAGAGCAGTACTTC.

The chain employs TRBV7-9 and TRBJ2-7; the match to TRBD2 covers 11 bases. This CDR3 has 15 residues. The V gene's germline CDR1 is SEHNR and CDR2 FQNEAQ (reference sequence). The trim removed 3 bases at V and 6 bases at J, leaving 7 bases unmatched. The CDR3 is CASSFPTSGISEQYF. The CDR3 coding sequence is TGTGCCAGCAGCTTTCCGACTAGCGGGATTAGCGAGCAGTACTTC.

J is TRBJ1-6 and V is TRBV20-1, with D unresolved. In germline, CDR1 is DFQATT, CDR2 SNEGSKA (reference sequence). The CDR3 consists of 14 residues. Trimming shortened V by 3 bases and J by 7 bases, and 13 bases separated the two germline ends. CDR3 in DNA: TGCAGTGCTAGTGCACGAAAGAGGAATTCACCCCTCCACTTT. Its protein is CSASARKRNSPLHF.

The count of this clone is one. The V call is TRBV6-5, the J call TRBJ1-6; D is ambiguous. Germline V gene data show CDR1 as MNHEY and CDR2 as SVGAGI. The CDR3 totals 15 residues. V lost 7 bases to trimming and J lost 5 bases, with 15 bases between them. The CDR3 DNA reads TGTGCCAGCACTCCGGGAGCGGTGCATAATTCACCCCTCCACTTT. This sequence encodes CASTPGAVHNSPLHF.

The chain uses TRBV5-1 and TRBJ2-2; D ambiguous. Germline V gene lookup returns CDR1 SGHRS and CDR2 YFSETQ. V lost 4 bases and J 6 bases, leaving 13 bases between the germline ends. The CDR3 runs 14 residues. CDR3: CASSMGLASGELFF. Written as DNA, the CDR3 is TGCGCCAGCAGCATGGGATTGGCCTCCGGGGAGCTGTTTTTT.

The chain recombines TRBV9 with TRBJ1-6; 10 nucleotides agree with TRBD1. The V and J ends lost 3 bases and 7 bases, in that order; junction bases with no gene match: 4. The V gene's germline CDR1 is SGDLS and CDR2 YYNGEE. The CDR3 consists of 15 residues. CDR3 in amino acids: CASSDPTGGNSPLHF. CDR3 nucleotides: TGTGCCAGCAGCGACCCGACAGGGGGCAATTCACCCCTCCACTTT.

This clone appeared a single time. This rearrangement joins TRBV18 to TRBJ2-2; TRBD2 matches 8 bases. Germline assignment: CDR1 KGHSH and CDR2 LQKENI. The CDR3 contains 17 residues. V dropped 5 bases and J dropped 3; count of bases not matched to a gene: 11. The CDR3 loop reads CASSRRETSVDTGELFF. CDR3 in DNA: TGTGCCAGCTCAAGGAGGGAGACTAGCGTCGACACCGGGGAGCTGTTTTTT.

This chain joins TRBV11-2 and TRBJ2-1; 8 bases line up with TRBD1. V shed 4 bases and J 0 bases; nucleotides not matched to a gene: 2. Germline loops: CDR1 SGHAT, CDR2 FQNNGV. The CDR3 runs to 15 residues. Here the CDR3 DNA reads TGTGCCAGCAGCTCAGGGGGCAGCTCCTACAATGAGCAGTTCTTC. This sequence encodes CASSSGGSSYNEQFF. Together with reference TRBV11-2 and TRBJ2-1, the CDR3 gives the full variable domain: EAGVAQSPRYKIIEKRQSVAFWCNPISGHATLYWYQQILGQGPKLLIQFQNNGVVDDSQLPKDRFSAERLKGVDSTLKIQPAKLEDSAVYLCASSSGGSSYNEQFFGPGTRLTVL.

This rearrangement joins TRBV5-4 to TRBJ2-1, with a possible D match to TRBD1 (5 bases). This CDR3 contains 15 residues. CDR1 is SGHNT, CDR2 YYREEE, per germline (reference sequence). V was clipped by 1 base and J by 2 bases, with 10 bases between them. DNA for the CDR3: TGTGCCAGCAGCTTGTTTGCAGGGACCTACAATGAGCAGTTCTTC. Its protein is CASSLFAGTYNEQFF.

This rearrangement joins TRBV10-1 to TRBJ2-3, with 11 bases lining up with TRBD1. CDR1 WNHNN and CDR2 SYGVQD come from the germline V gene (reference sequence). There are 14 residues in the CDR3. V dropped 2 bases and J dropped 7; count of bases not matched to a gene: 2. The CDR3 here is CASSEGTGGHTQYF. The CDR3 coding sequence is TGCGCCAGCAGTGAGGGGACAGGGGGTCATACGCAGTATTTT.

The V call is TRBV3-1 (or the pseudogene TRBV3-2), the J call TRBJ2-2; 12 positions match TRBD2. From germline, CDR1 is LGHDT and CDR2 YNNKEL (reference sequence). The CDR3 covers 17 residues. J was trimmed by 7 bases and V by 5 bases; bases with no gene match: 11. CDR3 protein: CASSSRVLAGGVGELFF. The CDR3 nucleotides are TGTGCCAGCAGCTCTCGAGTCCTAGCGGGAGGGGTCGGGGAGCTGTTTTTT.

This clone was observed once. The chain joins TRBV27 to TRBJ1-2, with D perhaps matching TRBD1 (5 bases). CDR3 length equals 14 residues. CDR1 and CDR2 (germline): MNHEY, SMNVEV (reference sequence). V was trimmed by 6 bases and J by 3 bases, leaving 14 bases between them. The CDR3 region is CASRREGSDYGYTF. For the CDR3, the DNA is TGTGCCAGCAGAAGGGAGGGGTCGGACTATGGCTACACCTTC.

The rearrangement joins TRBV11-2 to TRBJ1-1; a possible D gene is TRBD1 (5 bases). V was shortened by 1 base and J by 0 bases, with 9 bases between the two germline ends. This CDR3 spans 15 amino acids. Germline CDR1 is SGHAT and CDR2 is FQNNGV. The CDR3 loop reads CASSLVARVNTEAFF. The CDR3 DNA sequence: TGTGCCAGCAGCTTAGTAGCCAGGGTGAACACTGAAGCTTTCTTT.

This clone appeared once. This chain joins TRBV29-1 and TRBJ2-3, with 7 bases identical to TRBD1. In germline, CDR1 is SQVTM, CDR2 ANQGSEA. The CDR3 loop spans 14 amino acids. The V and J ends lost 3 bases and 1 base, in that order; junction bases with no gene match: 4. The CDR3 spells CSVEYQGGTDTQYF. The CDR3 DNA reads as TGCAGCGTTGAGTATCAGGGGGGCACAGATACGCAGTATTTT.

V gene TRBV11-3 combines with J gene TRBJ2-3, with TRBD2 matching over 12 bases. The V gene's germline CDR1 is SGHNT and CDR2 YENEEA. This CDR3 spans 16 amino acids. The ends lost 6 bases at V and 4 bases at J; junction bases unmatched: 8. CDR3 DNA: TGTGCCAGCAGTTCGACTAGCGGGAGTTTTGCAGATACGCAGTATTTT. It translates to CASSSTSGSFADTQYF.

The genes are TRBV28 and TRBJ2-7; TRBD1 matches at 8 bases. The CDR3 is 15 residues long. Unmatched junction bases numbered 9, after V lost 6 bases and J lost 2 bases. Germline lookup yields CDR1 MDHEN and CDR2 SYDVKM. DNA of the CDR3: TGTGCCAGCAGACACAGACAGGGGACGACCTACGAGCAGTACTTC. Its translation: CASRHRQGTTYEQYF. Filled out from reference TRBV28 and TRBJ2-7, the complete variable domain reads DVKVTQSSRYLVKRTGEKVFLECVQDMDHENMFWYRQDPGLGLRLIYFSYDVKMKEKGDIPEGYSVSREKKERFSLILESASTNQTSMYLCASRHRQGTTYEQYFGPGTRLTVT.

V usage is TRBV18 and J usage is TRBJ1-4; D may be TRBD1 (5 bases). The germline CDR1 and CDR2 sequences are KGHSH and LQKENI. The V and J ends lost 6 bases and 8 bases respectively, with 25 bases between them. The CDR3 is 17 amino acids. CDR3 sequence reads: CASSLNPQGGKGEKLFF. CDR3 DNA sequence: TGTGCCAGCTCCCTAAACCCTCAGGGAGGGAAAGGAGAAAAACTGTTTTTT.

This chain joins TRBV7-2 and TRBJ2-3, with 9 nucleotides matching TRBD2. Germline CDR1 SGHTA, CDR2 FQGNSA. The CDR3 extends over 16 amino acids. V dropped 1 base and J dropped 2; count of bases not matched to a gene: 4. The CDR3 bases are TGTGCCAGCAGCTTAGGGGCGGGAGGGTCCACAGATACGCAGTATTTT. Its protein product is CASSLGAGGSTDTQYF.

The chain combines TRBV5-4 with TRBJ2-7; 9 bases line up with TRBD1. The length of the CDR3 is 16 residues. Germline-derived CDR1 and CDR2 are SGHNT and YYREEE (reference sequence). V gave up 4 bases and J gave up 0 bases; unmatched junction bases: 8. As DNA, the CDR3 is TGTGCCAGCAGCCTTCCGGGACAGGGAGTCTCCTACGAGCAGTACTTC. This gives the protein CASSLPGQGVSYEQYF.

This chain connects TRBV19 to TRBJ2-6, with D perhaps matching TRBD2 (5 bases). CDR3 length equals 15 residues. CDR1 LNHDA and CDR2 SQIVND come from the germline V gene (reference sequence). Deletions cut 6 bases from V and 4 bases from J, with 13 bases between. The DNA of the CDR3 is TGTGCCAGTAGCGGGGAGTCGCGGGGGGCCAACGTCCTGACTTTC. Its protein product is CASSGESRGANVLTF.

V gene TRBV30 combines with J gene TRBJ1-2, with D unclear. The V gene lost 3 bases and the J gene lost 0 bases, with 17 bases spanning the gap. Germline CDR1 is GTSNPN and CDR2 is SVGIG (reference sequence). This CDR3 contains 16 residues. This CDR3 reads CAWSVRLSGSNYGYTF. CDR3 in DNA: TGTGCCTGGAGCGTCCGCTTATCGGGTTCTAACTATGGCTACACCTTC.

This clone was found once. The chain links TRBV5-1 to TRBJ2-7; the match to TRBD2 covers 14 bases. The ends lost 0 bases at V and 2 bases at J; junction bases unmatched: 1. The CDR3 has 16 amino acids. Germline assignment: CDR1 SGHRS and CDR2 YFSETQ. Here the CDR3 DNA reads TGCGCCAGCAGCTTGGGGGGACTAGCGGGAGCCTACGAGCAGTACTTC. Amino acids: CASSLGGLAGAYEQYF.

The sample holds one count of this clone. This chain uses TRBV3-1 (or the pseudogene TRBV3-2) with TRBJ2-7; TRBD1 matches 8 bases. In germline, CDR1 is LGHDT, CDR2 YNNKEL (reference sequence). The ends lost 4 bases at V and 4 bases at J; junction bases unmatched: 6. CDR3 length: 14 amino acids. The CDR3 region has the DNA TGTGCCAGCAGCCGGGGGTACAGGGGGTACGAGCAGTACTTC. Its translation: CASSRGYRGYEQYF.

The chain couples TRBV19 to TRBJ1-6; 10 positions match TRBD1. Losses at the gene ends were 7 bases for V and 9 bases for J; bases not matched to a gene: 6. The CDR3 is made up of 14 amino acids. Looked up from germline, CDR1 is LNHDA and CDR2 is SQIVND (reference sequence). The CDR3 DNA reads as TGTGCCAGTACCGTGACAGGGGGCGGTTCACCCCTCCACTTT. Translating gives CASTVTGGGSPLHF.

The rearrangement joins TRBV28 to TRBJ1-2; D is possibly TRBD1 (6 bases). Germline values: CDR1 MDHEN, CDR2 SYDVKM. The CDR3 length is 14 residues. V lost 2 bases and J lost 6, with 13 bases in between. DNA of the CDR3: TGTGCCAGCAGTTTAATATCCAGGGGCAATGGCTACACCTTC. It codes for CASSLISRGNGYTF.

The chain has TRBV15 and TRBJ2-1; 7 nucleotides match TRBD2. After removal of 4 bases from V and 0 bases from J, the junction contained 9 bases not matched to a gene. The CDR3 extends over 17 amino acids. CDR1 is LNHNV, CDR2 YYDKDF, per germline (reference sequence). The CDR3 reads CATSIPGLPSSYNEQFF. The CDR3 nucleotides are TGTGCCACCAGCATCCCGGGACTACCCAGCTCCTACAATGAGCAGTTCTTC.